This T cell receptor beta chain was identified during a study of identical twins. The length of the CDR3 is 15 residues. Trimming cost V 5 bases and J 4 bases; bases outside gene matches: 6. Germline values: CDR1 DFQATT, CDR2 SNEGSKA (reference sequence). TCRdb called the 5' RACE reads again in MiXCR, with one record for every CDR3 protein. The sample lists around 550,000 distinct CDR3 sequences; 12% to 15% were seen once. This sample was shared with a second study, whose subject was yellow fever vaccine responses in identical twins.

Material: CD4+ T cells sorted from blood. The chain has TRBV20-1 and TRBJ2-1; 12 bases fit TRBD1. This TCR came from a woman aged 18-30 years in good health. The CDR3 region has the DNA TGCAGTGCTGAAAAGGGACAGGGGGCTTACAATGAGCAGTTCTTC. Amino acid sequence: CSAEKGQGAYNEQFF.